This is a list of T cell receptor beta chains from one sample in a study of control samples from healthy donors and cancer patients. The table came from immunoSEQ multiplex PCR; TCRdb's copy has only in-frame clones and leaves some out. The sample consists of 40,000 to 50,000 clones, around 75% of them appearing once. The sample consisted of formalin-fixed, paraffin-embedded tissue. All receptors come from a male donor with melanoma. The CDR3 runs from the conserved cysteine through the conserved F or W. The order of the fields is D gene, clone size, J gene, CDR3 length, V gene, CDR3 DNA, CDR3 protein. The D gene is left open where the match is weak. Part of the rows lack a size; the others show once, few, many or a class for expanded clones.

. | . | TRBJ2-7 | 17 | TRBV28 | TGTGCCAGCAGCCTGCGGGCAGGGGTATTATCAGTGGGCGAGCAGTACTTC | CASSLRAGVLSVGEQYF
TRBD2 | . | TRBJ2-6 | 18 | TRBV2 | TGTGCCAGCAGTGTCTTGGCTAGCGGGAGTGCTGGGGCCAACGTCCTGACTTTC | CASSVLASGSAGANVLTF
. | once | TRBJ1-3 | 13 | TRBV28 | TGTGCCAGCATGTCAGGGGCCGGAAACACCATATATTTT | CASMSGAGNTIYF
. | . | TRBJ2-3 | 16 | TRBV5-1 | TGCGCCAGCAGCTTGGATAGGCAGGGAGGCACAGATACGCAGTATTTT | CASSLDRQGGTDTQYF
. | . | TRBJ2-5 | 18 | TRBV11-2 | TGTGCCAGCAGCTCCCCAGGGGGATTCACGGGACGGGGGGAGACCCAGTACTTC | CASSSPGGFTGRGETQYF
. | . | TRBJ1-2 | 13 | TRBV12-3/TRBV12-4 | TGTGCCAGCAGTTTCGGCTCTAACTATGGCTACACCTTC | CASSFGSNYGYTF
. | . | TRBJ2-3 | 14 | TRBV9 | TGTGCCAGCAGCGTAGGGGTAGCTACAGATACGCAGTATTTT | CASSVGVATDTQYF
. | . | TRBJ2-1 | 13 | TRBV2 | TGTGCCAGCAGTCCCGCTTGGGGCAATGAGCAGTTCTTC | CASSPAWGNEQFF
TRBD1 | . | TRBJ1-5 | 13 | TRBV24-1 | TGTGCCAGCGGGACAGGGAGTGGGCAGCCCCAGCATTTT | CASGTGSGQPQHF
TRBD2 | . | TRBJ2-1 | 17 | TRBV29-1 | TGCAGCGTCCCGGTAGCGGGATCCTTCCTCTCCTACAATGAGCAGTTCTTC | CSVPVAGSFLSYNEQFF
. | . | TRBJ2-1 | 13 | TRBV15 | TGTGCCACCAGCAGAGTTTTGGGCAATGAGCAGTTCTTC | CATSRVLGNEQFF
. | . | TRBJ2-7 | 14 | TRBV7-9 | TGTGCCAGCAGCTTAGGTATGAGCTTTGGGGAGCAGTACTTC | CASSLGMSFGEQYF
TRBD2 | . | TRBJ2-1 | 14 | TRBV24-1 | TGTGCCACCAGTGACTCTAGCGGGAGCGATGAGCAGTTCTTC | CATSDSSGSDEQFF
TRBD1 | . | TRBJ1-4 | 15 | TRBV11-2 | TGTGCCAGCAGCTTCACAGGGGGCGGGGAGGAAAAACTGTTTTTT | CASSFTGGGEEKLFF
. | . | TRBJ1-5 | 13 | TRBV29-1 | TGCAGCGTTGCAGGGGATATCAGTCAGCCCCAGCATTTT | CSVAGDISQPQHF
. | . | TRBJ2-2 | 12 | TRBV5-4 | TGTGCCAGCAGCTTAGGGCCCGGGGAGCTATTTTTT | CASSLGPGELFF
. | . | TRBJ1-2 | 14 | TRBV7-9 | TGTGCCAGCAGCCCAACCGGACAGTACTATGGCTACACCTTC | CASSPTGQYYGYTF
. | . | TRBJ1-4 | 14 | TRBV5-1 | TGCGCCAGCCGTCCAGGAGGCACTAATGAAAAACTGTTTTTT | CASRPGGTNEKLFF
TRBD2 | . | TRBJ2-5 | 18 | TRBV7-2 | TGTGCCAGCAGCTTAGCGAAACCGGGACTAGCGGGAGGGGAGACCCAGTACTTC | CASSLAKPGLAGGETQYF
. | . | TRBJ1-1 | 12 | TRBV6-5 | TGTGCCAGCAGGGTGTGGAACACTGAAGCTTTCTTT | CASRVWNTEAFF
. | . | TRBJ1-2 | 13 | TRBV6-5 | TGTGCCAGCAGTACAGGGAACCTCTATGGCTACACCTTC | CASSTGNLYGYTF
. | . | TRBJ1-6 | 14 | TRBV2 | TGTGCCAGCAGTGTGCGCAGGGGTAATTCACCCCTCCACTTT | CASSVRRGNSPLHF
. | few | TRBJ1-6 | 17 | TRBV27 | TGTGCCAGCAGTTTAGCCCTCAGGGGTATAAGTAATTCACCCCTCCACTTT | CASSLALRGISNSPLHF
TRBD2 | . | TRBJ2-7 | 12 | TRBV5-1 | TGCGCCAGCAGAGGGAGGGCAAACGAGCAGTACTTC | CASRGRANEQYF
TRBD1 | . | TRBJ1-3 | 17 | TRBV3-1/TRBV3-2 | TGTGCCAGCAGCAATCCCGGGACAGGGCTCTCTGGAAACACCATATATTTT | CASSNPGTGLSGNTIYF
TRBD2 | . | TRBJ2-1 | 15 | TRBV19 | TGTGCCAGTAGCCTCCTAGCGGCAACCTACAATGAGCAGTTCTTC | CASSLLAATYNEQFF
TRBD2 | . | TRBJ2-7 | 12 | TRBV7-9 | TGTGCCTCCGGACTAGCCTCCTACGAGCAGTACTTC | CASGLASYEQYF
. | . | TRBJ1-2 | 13 | TRBV12-3/TRBV12-4 | TGTGCCAGCAGTTTAGGAGCTAACTATGGCTACACCTTC | CASSLGANYGYTF
TRBD2 | . | TRBJ2-1 | 14 | TRBV6-5 | TGTGCCAGCAGTTTGACTAGCCATTCCAATGAGCAGTTCTTC | CASSLTSHSNEQFF
. | . | TRBJ2-7 | 14 | TRBV6-1 | TGTGCCAGCAGTGAAGTCCACACTTCCTACGAGCAGTACTTC | CASSEVHTSYEQYF
. | . | TRBJ1-1 | 14 | TRBV6-5 | TGTGCCAGCAGTTACGGCGGCAGGAACACTGAAGCTTTCTTT | CASSYGGRNTEAFF
. | . | TRBJ2-3 | 13 | TRBV7-3 | TGTGCCAGCAGCCGTTTACCCACAGATACGCAGTATTTT | CASSRLPTDTQYF
TRBD1 | . | TRBJ2-2 | 15 | TRBV29-1 | TGCAGCGTCAGATCCGGGACAGGAAACACCGGGGAGCTGTTTTTT | CSVRSGTGNTGELFF
. | . | TRBJ2-5 | 14 | TRBV5-5 | TGTGCCAGCAGCTTGGTCGGGGGAACAGAGACCCAGTACTTC | CASSLVGGTETQYF
. | . | TRBJ2-1 | 16 | TRBV4-1 | TGCGCCAGCAGCCCCCCCCGGGAGGGGGCTTACAATGAGCAGTTCTTC | CASSPPREGAYNEQFF
. | . | TRBJ2-5 | 15 | TRBV2 | TGTGCCAGCAGTGAACTCCGGGGGTTTGGGGAGACCCAGTACTTC | CASSELRGFGETQYF
. | . | TRBJ2-7 | 14 | TRBV19 | TGTGCCAGTAGTTGGGGGGACAGCTCCTACGAGCAGTACTTC | CASSWGDSSYEQYF
. | . | TRBJ2-7 | 12 | TRBV12-3/TRBV12-4 | TGTGCCAGCAGTTCAACAGTCCGCGGGCAGTACTTC | CASSSTVRGQYF
. | medium-sized | TRBJ2-7 | 11 | TRBV5-6 | TGTGCCAGCAGCCTTGGTCTGGAGCAGTACTTC | CASSLGLEQYF
. | . | TRBJ2-1 | 17 | TRBV4-1 | TGCGCCAGCAGCCAAGATTTACGGGCTGGGGGAGGCAATGAGCAGTTCTTC | CASSQDLRAGGGNEQFF
. | . | TRBJ2-1 | 14 | TRBV6-4 | TGTGCCAGCAGTGTTGACAGGACTCACAATGAGCAGTTCTTC | CASSVDRTHNEQFF
. | . | TRBJ2-7 | 13 | TRBV14 | TGTGCCAGCAGCCATGCGGGGAGCTACGAGCAGTACTTC | CASSHAGSYEQYF
. | . | TRBJ2-1 | 10 | TRBV29-1 | TGCAGCGCCAGGGTAACTGAGCAGTTCTTC | CSARVTEQFF
TRBD1 | . | TRBJ1-1 | 14 | TRBV2 | TGTGCCAGCAGTGGAAACAGGGGGCAGACTGAAGCTTTCTTT | CASSGNRGQTEAFF
. | . | TRBJ1-5 | 15 | TRBV28 | TGTGCCAGCACCTTCCGGGCCAGGGAAAATCAGCCCCAGCATTTT | CASTFRARENQPQHF
. | . | TRBJ2-1 | 12 | TRBV3-1/TRBV3-2 | TGTGCCAGCAGCCACCTCATAAATGAGCAGTTCTTC | CASSHLINEQFF
. | . | TRBJ2-2 | 13 | TRBV19 | TGTGCCAGTAGTTACCGGGACACCGGGGAGCTGTTTTTT | CASSYRDTGELFF
TRBD1 | few | TRBJ1-5 | 13 | TRBV12-3/TRBV12-4 | TGTGCCAGCAGTGACAGGGGCAATCAGCCCCAGCATTTT | CASSDRGNQPQHF
. | . | TRBJ2-5 | 10 | TRBV29-1 | TGCAGCCTGGCAGAAGAGACCCAGTACTTC | CSLAEETQYF
TRBD2 | . | TRBJ2-3 | 13 | TRBV10-3 | TGTGCCAGCTATAGCGGGAGGGCCAGTACGCAGTATTTT | CASYSGRASTQYF
. | . | TRBJ2-5 | 13 | TRBV28 | TGTGCCAGCAGTTTAGATCCTATGGAGACCCAGTACTTC | CASSLDPMETQYF
. | . | TRBJ2-6 | 18 | TRBV27 | TGTGCCAGCAGTTTATGGGGCAGAAGTCACTCTGGGGCCAACGTCCTGACTTTC | CASSLWGRSHSGANVLTF
. | . | TRBJ2-7 | 13 | TRBV7-9 | TGTGCCAGCAGGCCGGAGGGACTGGGAGTGCAGTACTTC | CASRPEGLGVQYF
. | few | TRBJ1-5 | 15 | TRBV7-8 | TGTGCCAGCAGCTTTTCCGGACAGAGCAATCAGCCCCAGCATTTT | CASSFSGQSNQPQHF